The entry below describes one T cell receptor (beta chain). The entry originates in a study of T cell changes during pregnancy in multiple sclerosis. TCRdb's copy holds only in-frame clones and misses some; the assay was immunoSEQ multiplex PCR. Here the sample spans about 85,000 clones, roughly 90% being singletons. This CDR3 spans 13 amino acids. Germline V gene sequence: CDR1 SQVTM, CDR2 ANQGSEA. J was trimmed by 4 bases and V by 4 bases; bases with no gene match: 7. V usage is TRBV29-1 and J usage is TRBJ2-7, with 7 bases lining up with TRBD1. The sample consisted of peripheral blood, taken in the first trimester of pregnancy. The source of this sequence is a female donor with multiple sclerosis, enrolled in a pregnancy study. This chain's CDR3 is CSVGQGGPYEQYF. The DNA of the CDR3 is TGCAGCGTTGGACAGGGCGGCCCTTACGAGCAGTACTTC.